Listed below are T cell receptor beta chains from one sample, sequenced in a study of T cells in Graves' hyperthyroidism and ophthalmopathy. TCRdb used MiXCR to reprocess the multiplex PCR reads, holding one entry per CDR3 protein. This sample has some 580,000 distinct CDR3 sequences, with around 16% found just once. The sequenced sample consisted of blood. Receptor source: a woman aged 40 to 50 with Graves' ophthalmopathy. Both conserved end residues are part of each CDR3. D genes are given only for firm matches. The size of a clone is reported for some rows only, either as once, few or many, or as a class for expanded clones.

TRBV30,TRBD2,many,TRBJ2-1,TGTGCCTGGAGTGTACCGGGACTAGCGGGGGCTGGGGATGAGCAGTTCTTC,CAWSVPGLAGAGDEQFF
TRBV12-3/TRBV12-4,NA,many,TRBJ2-2,TGTGCCATACGCGTTGGAGGTTCTAACACCGGGGAGCTGTTTTTT,CAIRVGGSNTGELFF
TRBV10-3,NA,NA,TRBJ2-3,TGTGCCATGGCAGCGGGCGGGGGCACAGATACGCAGTATTTT,CAMAAGGGTDTQYF
TRBV20-1,NA,many,TRBJ2-1,TGCAGTGCTAGAGATCGGACAGTCAATGAGCAGTTCTTC,CSARDRTVNEQFF
TRBV5-1,NA,many,TRBJ1-1,TGCGCCAGCAGCCTTTCAGGGACGGGGAACACTGAAGCTTTCTTT,CASSLSGTGNTEAFF
TRBV11-1,TRBD2,many,TRBJ2-3,TGTGCCAGCAGCCGGACTAGCCTCACACCTCAGTATTTT,CASSRTSLTPQYF
TRBV7-2,NA,many,TRBJ1-2,TGTGCCAGCAGCTCCCGCCGGAATACCTATGGCTACACCTTC,CASSSRRNTYGYTF
TRBV28,TRBD2,NA,TRBJ2-7,TGTGCCAGCAACCTAGCGGGAGGTTCCTACGAGCAGTACTTC,CASNLAGGSYEQYF
TRBV3-1,NA,NA,TRBJ2-3,TGTGCCAGCAGCCAAGCGGGGGCGCGGGCAGATACGCAGTATTTT,CASSQAGARADTQYF
TRBV6-1,NA,NA,TRBJ1-4,TGTGCCAGCAGGCCCGGGACGGTGGAAAAACTGTTTTTT,CASRPGTVEKLFF
TRBV7-9,TRBD2,many,TRBJ2-7,TGTGCCACTCAGCGGGGGGCGAGCAACGAGCAGTACTTC,CATQRGASNEQYF
TRBV11-3,TRBD1,many,TRBJ1-2,TGTGCCAGCAGCTCGGACAGGGGAGGCTATGGCTACACCTTC,CASSSDRGGYGYTF
TRBV11-2,TRBD1,few,TRBJ2-7,TGTGCCAGCAGCTTAGGACAGGGGGACCCCTACGAGCAGTACTTC,CASSLGQGDPYEQYF
TRBV6-5,NA,many,TRBJ2-7,TGTGCCAGCAGTTACTCCGGTGGACCCTACGAGCAGTACTTC,CASSYSGGPYEQYF
TRBV28,NA,few,TRBJ1-1,TGTGCCAGCAGTCCGCCCTTTCTGGCTGAAGCTTTCTTT,CASSPPFLAEAFF
TRBV28,NA,many,TRBJ2-7,TGTGCCAGCAGTTCAGCCCACGGGGCCTCTTTCTACGAGCAGTACTTC,CASSSAHGASFYEQYF
TRBV29-1,TRBD2,NA,TRBJ2-1,TGCAGCGTATCCGAGCGGGAATGGAGAACCTACAATGAGCAGTTCTTC,CSVSEREWRTYNEQFF
TRBV2,TRBD2,many,TRBJ2-3,TGTGCCAGCAGTCAAGCGGGGACCACAGATACGCAGTATTTT,CASSQAGTTDTQYF
TRBV7-7,TRBD1,many,TRBJ2-5,TGTGCTAGCAGCTTAGGAGGGGACAGGGGGCATGAGACCCAGTACTTC,CASSLGGDRGHETQYF
TRBV20-1,NA,few,TRBJ2-2,TGCAGTGCTAGAGTAGGAAGCCGAAACACCGGGGAGCTGTTTTTT,CSARVGSRNTGELFF
TRBV20-1,NA,many,TRBJ2-7,TGCAGTGCTAACGGTTGGGATTCCCTCTCCTACGAGCAGTACTTC,CSANGWDSLSYEQYF
TRBV7-8,TRBD1,many,TRBJ1-2,TGTGCCAGCAGCTTAGCTCACAAGACAGGGTATGGCTACACCTTC,CASSLAHKTGYGYTF
TRBV28,NA,few,TRBJ2-5,TGTGCCAGCAGTTTGCCCCAGGGGGTAGGGGGAGGTGAGACCCAGTACTTC,CASSLPQGVGGGETQYF
TRBV29-1,NA,many,TRBJ1-1,TGCAGCTCCAAGCCCTTGACCGCCACTGAAGCTTTCTTT,CSSKPLTATEAFF
TRBV20-1,TRBD1,few,TRBJ2-1,TGCAGTGCTCGACAGGGGGAGGCCTACAATGAGCAGTTCTTC,CSARQGEAYNEQFF
TRBV3-1,TRBD1,few,TRBJ2-7,TGTGCCAGCAGCCATACCGGGACAGGGGTCGGCGAGCAGTACTTC,CASSHTGTGVGEQYF
TRBV5-5,NA,many,TRBJ2-2,TGTGCCAGCAGCTTGGATGGGGCGGGCACCGGGGAGCTGTTTTTT,CASSLDGAGTGELFF
TRBV6-1,TRBD1,many,TRBJ2-3,TGTGCCAGCAAATCAGGGGGCGGCACAGATACGCAGTATTTT,CASKSGGGTDTQYF
TRBV11-2,NA,NA,TRBJ2-7,TGTGCCAGCAGCCTAAACGCCCCCAGAGGGCTCCTCCGTTACGAGCAGTACTTC,CASSLNAPRGLLRYEQYF
TRBV10-3,TRBD1,NA,TRBJ2-7,TGTGCCATCAGCCCAGCGACAGGGAACAACGAGCAGTACTTC,CAISPATGNNEQYF
TRBV18,TRBD1,many,TRBJ2-1,TGTGCCAGCTCACCGGGACAGGGGGCCGATGAGCAGTTCTTC,CASSPGQGADEQFF
TRBV2,NA,NA,TRBJ2-7,TGTGCCAGCAGTGAGGGGTCAGGGTTGTTCGAGCAGTACTTC,CASSEGSGLFEQYF
TRBV28,TRBD2,many,TRBJ2-7,TGTGCCAGCAGTTCGACCTACTTTAGGACTAGGACTACCTACGAGCAGTACTTC,CASSSTYFRTRTTYEQYF
TRBV30,NA,many,TRBJ1-1,TGTGCCTGGACCGCAGAGCACACTGAAGCTTTCTTT,CAWTAEHTEAFF
TRBV5-1,NA,many,TRBJ2-7,TGCGCCAGCAGTTACGGAAGGGCCTACGAGCAGTACTTC,CASSYGRAYEQYF
TRBV7-2,TRBD2,many,TRBJ2-1,TGTGCCAGCAGCGGACCGAAGCGGGGAAATAAGATAAATGAGCAGTTCTTC,CASSGPKRGNKINEQFF
TRBV20-1,NA,many,TRBJ1-2,TGCAGTGCTAGAGTCCCAACGAAGGGGTTGAATGGCTACACCTTC,CSARVPTKGLNGYTF
TRBV7-3,TRBD2,many,TRBJ2-5,TGTGCCAGCAGCTTACAAGCGGGAGCGGGAGAGACCCAGTACTTC,CASSLQAGAGETQYF
TRBV29-1,TRBD1,NA,TRBJ2-1,TGCAGCGTCCTAGGAGGGGACAGGTCTTCCAATGAGCAGTTCTTC,CSVLGGDRSSNEQFF
TRBV3-1,NA,many,TRBJ2-5,TGTGCCAGCAGCCCCCGTCTCGGGACCCAGTACTTC,CASSPRLGTQYF
TRBV7-2,TRBD1,many,TRBJ2-7,TGTGCCAGCAGCCTAACGTCGACAGGGAGCTACGAGCAGTACTTC,CASSLTSTGSYEQYF
TRBV11-2,TRBD2,many,TRBJ2-7,TGTGCCAGCAGCTTAGAGGGGACTAGCGTCTACGAGCAGTACTTC,CASSLEGTSVYEQYF
TRBV27,TRBD2,NA,TRBJ2-5,TGTGCCAGCAGTTCAGGGACTAGCGGGGGGGCAGAGACCCAGTACTTC,CASSSGTSGGAETQYF
TRBV7-2,NA,few,TRBJ2-5,TGTGCCAGCAGCAAAGGACTAATTCAAGAGACCCAGTACTTC,CASSKGLIQETQYF
TRBV28,TRBD2,many,TRBJ2-5,TGTGCCAGCAGCTTACTAGCGGGAGGCACACAAGAGACCCAGTACTTC,CASSLLAGGTQETQYF
TRBV20-1,NA,many,TRBJ2-2,TGCAGTGCTAGTACAGGGACGGATTCCGGGGAGCTGTTTTTT,CSASTGTDSGELFF
TRBV5-6,NA,few,TRBJ2-1,TGTGCCAGCAGCTTTTGGCGGGACCCCTACAATGAGCAGTTCTTC,CASSFWRDPYNEQFF
TRBV20-1,NA,many,TRBJ2-7,TGCAGTGCTAGAGATGTGGACGGAGCCTACGAGCAGTACTTC,CSARDVDGAYEQYF
TRBV5-1,NA,NA,TRBJ1-5,TGCGCCAGCAGACGTCCAGGCAGGCCCAATCAGCCCCAGCATTTT,CASRRPGRPNQPQHF
TRBV20-1,NA,many,TRBJ1-1,TGCAGTGCTAGGGACACGCAGAGGACCGGGAACACTGAAGCTTTCTTT,CSARDTQRTGNTEAFF
TRBV18,TRBD1,many,TRBJ2-7,TGTGCCAGCTCAACCTACAGGGGCGAGCAGTACTTC,CASSTYRGEQYF
TRBV10-1,NA,NA,TRBJ1-5,TGCGCCAGCAGGCCGGGGCAGGGGTGGGATCAGCCCCAGCATTTT,CASRPGQGWDQPQHF
TRBV6-1,TRBD1,many,TRBJ2-1,TGTGCCAGCAGTTATTCACCTGGACAGGGACACTCCTACAATGAGCAGTTCTTC,CASSYSPGQGHSYNEQFF
TRBV12-3/TRBV12-4,TRBD1,many,TRBJ2-7,TGTGCCAGCAGTGCCCAGTCAGGGGGCGCGGGCTACGAGCAGTACTTC,CASSAQSGGAGYEQYF
TRBV18,NA,many,TRBJ1-6,TGTGCCAGCTCACGAGACAGCGCAACCGATTCACCCCTCCACTTT,CASSRDSATDSPLHF
TRBV20-1,TRBD2,many,TRBJ2-2,TGCAGTGCTAGAGAGGCGGGAGAGGACACCGGGGAGCTGTTTTTT,CSAREAGEDTGELFF
TRBV28,TRBD1,few,TRBJ1-5,TGTGCCAGCATTACTGGCCGGGCCAGGGGGAACAATCAGCCCCAGCATTTT,CASITGRARGNNQPQHF